This TCR beta chain appears in the sequencing data of a study of OX40 agonist ivuxolimab in advanced cancers. TCRdb keeps only in-frame clones here, not all; method: immunoSEQ multiplex PCR. The data show around 20,000 clones, with 84% seen just once and around two fifths held by the top ten. In germline, CDR1 is ENHRY, CDR2 SYGVKD. V lost 8 bases to trimming and J lost 0 bases; unmatched junction nucleotides: 10. This CDR3 is built from 17 residues. This clone was seen just once. The antigen remains unidentified. Study-wide points: Low normalized clonal expansion also occurred in some nonresponding patients.

This specimen consisted of CD4+ or CD8+ T cells sorted from blood, obtained in a trial of the OX40 agonist ivuxolimab. This sequence originates from an adult with an advanced solid tumor such as melanoma, head and neck, liver or kidney cancer. The J gene is TRBJ1-6, the V gene TRBV10-3; 7 positions agree with TRBD1. Here the CDR3 DNA reads TGTGCCATCTCTAGGCAGGGGGACAGCTCCTATAATTCACCCCTCCACTTT. Amino acid sequence: CAISRQGDSSYNSPLHF.